The T cell receptor (beta chain) described here comes from a study of human T cells and chemical hapten exposure. V lost 2 bases to trimming and J lost 7 bases; unmatched junction nucleotides: 6. From germline, CDR1 is LGHNA and CDR2 YNFKEQ. This CDR3 contains 16 residues. This clonotype was picked up many times. The library tagged individual cDNA molecules with unique molecular identifiers. One entry per CDR3 protein, called by TCRdb with MiXCR from the RACE reads. The top ten hold approximately 2.9% of the sample, which has roughly 100,000 distinct CDR3 sequences, about 8.6% seen once. This sample's time point: healthy volunteer bleed at 2 weeks. Sequencing started from total RNA isolated from unfractionated whole blood.

This TCR came from a female donor in good health. Some clones in this sample may be carry-over from other donors' samples. The sequencing input was whole blood. The rearrangement uses TRBV4-2 and TRBJ1-6; 9 bases fit TRBD1. The CDR3 region is CASSQTSGTGNSPLHF. CDR3 DNA sequence: TGTGCCAGCAGCCAAACTTCCGGGACAGGGAATTCACCCCTCCACTTT.